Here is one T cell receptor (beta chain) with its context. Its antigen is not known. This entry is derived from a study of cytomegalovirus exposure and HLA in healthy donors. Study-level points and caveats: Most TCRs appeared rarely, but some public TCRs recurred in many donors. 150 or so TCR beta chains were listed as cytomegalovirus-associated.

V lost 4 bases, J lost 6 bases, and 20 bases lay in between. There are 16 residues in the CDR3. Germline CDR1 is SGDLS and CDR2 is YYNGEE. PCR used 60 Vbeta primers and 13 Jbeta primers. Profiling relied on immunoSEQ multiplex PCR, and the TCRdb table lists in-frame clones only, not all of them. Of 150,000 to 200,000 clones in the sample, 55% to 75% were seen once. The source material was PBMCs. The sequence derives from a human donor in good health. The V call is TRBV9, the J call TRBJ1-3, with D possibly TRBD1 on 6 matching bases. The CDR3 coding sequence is TGTGCCAGCAGCCCCCGGGACACCCCCTCGGTAAACACCATATATTTT. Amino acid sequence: CASSPRDTPSVNTIYF.